This TCR beta chain was documented in a study of PD-L1 blockade in urothelial cancer. Described time point: pretreatment peripheral blood. Sample numbers ranged from 1 to 8 per patient, encompassing pretreatment and on-treatment collections. Only in-frame clones appear in the TCRdb table, and some are missing; sequencing was by immunoSEQ multiplex PCR. Of tens of thousands of clones listed, 80% to 90% are singletons. Deletions cut 3 bases from V and 3 bases from J, with 6 bases between. Germline CDR1 is SGHAT and CDR2 is FQNNGV. This CDR3 is 13 amino acids long. The input for sequencing was PBMCs, taken around atezolizumab (anti-PD-L1) treatment. The chain links TRBV11-2 to TRBJ2-1; unclear D gene. The source of this sequence is a man between 65 and 79 years old with urothelial cancer. CDR3 nucleotides: TGTGCCAGCAGCTTGGCCCACTACAATGAGCAGTTCTTC. Protein sequence: CASSLAHYNEQFF.